What follows are 22 T cell receptor beta chains derived from one specimen sequenced in a study of shared clonotypes between healthy human individuals. Here immunoSEQ multiplex PCR was the method, and the copy in TCRdb shows in-frame clones only, minus some. The profile shows about 700,000 clones, under 80% of them singletons. Material for sequencing was memory CD4+ T cells sorted from blood. The sample's subset: CD45RA-negative fraction. These receptors were collected from a woman aged 25 to 39 in good health.

V gene TRBV18 combines with J gene TRBJ2-2, with D perhaps matching TRBD1 (6 bases). The V gene's germline CDR1 is KGHSH and CDR2 LQKENI. The CDR3 has 17 amino acids. Trimming shortened V by 2 bases and J by 1 base, and 14 bases separated the two germline ends. The CDR3 DNA reads as TGTGCCAGCTCACCAAGTTGGGACATGAGGAACACCGGGGAGCTGTTTTTT. Amino acids: CASSPSWDMRNTGELFF.

The chain uses TRBV28 and TRBJ1-2; 7 nucleotides align to TRBD1. V dropped 4 bases and J dropped 3; count of bases not matched to a gene: 11. The CDR3 is 16 amino acids. Germline CDR1 MDHEN, CDR2 SYDVKM. CDR3 nucleotides: TGTGCCAGCAGTTCTCGGATGGACAGGATCCACTATGGCTACACCTTC. Encoded protein: CASSSRMDRIHYGYTF.

This clone showed up just a few times. At the DNA level, this CDR3 is encoded by other sequences in the same sample as well. The chain has TRBV2 and TRBJ2-2; a possible D gene is TRBD1 (6 bases). The V and J ends lost 4 bases and 0 bases respectively, with 12 bases between them. The CDR3 contains 16 residues. CDR1 and CDR2 from the germline V gene are SNHLY and FYNNEI. The CDR3 DNA sequence: TGTGCCAGCAGTGTCTGGACAGTCGCGAACACCGGGGAGCTGTTTTTT. Translation gives CASSVWTVANTGELFF.

The rearrangement links TRBV2 to TRBJ1-5, with 7 nucleotides matching TRBD1. Germline-derived CDR1 and CDR2 are SNHLY and FYNNEI. The CDR3 consists of 14 residues. The junction had 5 bases not matched to a gene; V was cut back by 5 bases and J by 4 bases. Here the CDR3 reads CASSSTGWNQPQHF. Written as DNA, the CDR3 is TGTGCCAGCAGTTCGACAGGGTGGAATCAGCCCCAGCATTTT. Complete variable domain (other parts from reference TRBV2 and TRBJ1-5): EPEVTQTPSHQVTQMGQEVILRCVPISNHLYFYWYRQILGQKVEFLVSFYNNEISEKSEIFDDQFSVERPDGSNFTLKIRSTKLEDSAMYFCASSSTGWNQPQHFGDGTRLSIL.

The genes are TRBV28 and TRBJ2-2; weak D call: TRBD2 (5 bases). This CDR3 spans 15 amino acids. Trimming cost V 3 bases and J 3 bases, with 11 bases left between them. Germline CDR1 reads MDHEN; CDR2 reads SYDVKM. The CDR3 loop is CASSLYREHTGELFF. CDR3 in DNA: TGTGCCAGCAGTTTGTATAGGGAGCACACCGGGGAGCTGTTTTTT.

Of note for this clone: Other DNA sequences in this sample translate to the same CDR3. The chain recombines TRBV6-1 with TRBJ2-7, with 9 bases matching TRBD1. Germline V gene lookup returns CDR1 MNHNS and CDR2 SASEGT. The V and J ends lost 6 bases and 0 bases, in that order; junction bases with no gene match: 0. CDR3 length equals 13 residues. The DNA for the CDR3 is TGTGCCAGCAGGGGACAGGGCTCCTACGAGCAGTACTTC. This encodes CASRGQGSYEQYF.

This chain connects TRBV5-1 to TRBJ1-5, with D uncertain. Germline V gives CDR1 SGHRS, CDR2 YFSETQ. CDR3 size: 13 residues. V was shortened by 3 bases and J by 6 bases, with 10 bases between the two germline ends. The CDR3 sequence is CASSSIVGQPQHF. In nucleotides, the CDR3 is TGCGCCAGCAGCTCTATAGTAGGTCAGCCCCAGCATTTT.

The J gene is TRBJ2-3, the V gene TRBV28, with D hard to call. Per the germline V gene, CDR1 is MDHEN and CDR2 is SYDVKM. This CDR3 has 18 amino acids. Deletions cut 3 bases from V and 2 bases from J, with 21 bases between. The CDR3 DNA reads as TGTGCCAGCAGTTTTTATTTGGGCCTCCTGGAAAACACAGATACGCAGTATTTT. This translates into CASSFYLGLLENTDTQYF.

CDR3 protein: CASSQDSRVQHQGFGYTF. DNA of the CDR3: TGCGCCAGCAGCCAAGATAGCAGGGTACAACACCAGGGGTTTGGCTACACCTTC. This rearrangement joins TRBV4-1 to TRBJ1-2; the D gene is possibly TRBD1 (6 bases). The CDR3 has 18 residues. Germline CDR1 is MGHRA and CDR2 is YSYEKL. V lost 0 bases, J lost 7 bases, and 24 bases lay in between.

The V call is TRBV7-8, the J call TRBJ2-1, with D uncertain. The V end lost 2 bases, the J end lost 5 bases, and 4 bases lay between the germline ends. CDR3 length equals 12 residues. The V gene's germline CDR1 is SGHVS and CDR2 FQNEAQ. The CDR3 coding sequence is TGTGCCAGCAGCTTACGGGACAATGAGCAGTTCTTC. Translation: CASSLRDNEQFF.

The chain employs TRBV30 and TRBJ1-2; 10 nucleotides align to TRBD1. Trimming took 4 bases from V and 6 from J; bases not matched to a gene: 2. The CDR3 runs to 12 residues. Germline-derived CDR1 and CDR2 are GTSNPN and SVGIG (reference sequence). The CDR3 spells CAWKGQGDGYTF. The CDR3 bases are TGTGCCTGGAAAGGACAGGGGGATGGCTACACCTTC.

The chain joins TRBV7-3 to TRBJ2-2; no clear D. Trimming stripped 5 bases from V and 0 bases from J, with 7 bases between. The CDR3 totals 14 residues. The germline V gene has CDR1 SGHTA and CDR2 FQGTGA. The CDR3 loop reads CASSVSSNTGELFF. CDR3 DNA: TGTGCCAGCAGCGTTAGTTCGAACACCGGGGAGCTGTTTTTT.

The chain recombines TRBV5-1 with TRBJ2-7, with D unresolved. Trimming pared 3 bases from V and 4 bases from J, leaving 17 bases between. Germline-derived CDR1 and CDR2 are SGHRS and YFSETQ. CDR3 length: 15 residues. For the CDR3, the DNA is TGCGCCAGCAGCTCCCCCGGTACACCCCAATACGAGCAGTACTTC. Translating gives CASSSPGTPQYEQYF.

In its sample, this clone was seen once. The rearrangement uses TRBV6-1 and TRBJ2-1; 8 positions match TRBD2. This CDR3 is built from 14 residues. Germline CDR1 and CDR2: MNHNS and SASEGT. V was pared by 1 base and J by 9 bases, with 5 bases of the junction left unmatched. The CDR3, as DNA: TGTGCCAGCAGTGAAGTAAGAAGCGGGAGTGAGCAGTTCTTC. Translated, it gives CASSEVRSGSEQFF.

The CDR3 nucleotides read TGTGCCAGCAGCCCCGGAGCAGATACGCAGTATTTT. Translated, it gives CASSPGADTQYF. The rearrangement joins TRBV7-8 to TRBJ2-3, with D hard to call. This CDR3 has 12 residues. The germline V gene encodes CDR1 SGHVS and CDR2 FQNEAQ. V was cut by 5 bases and J by 4 bases, with 7 bases left in between.

The chain recombines TRBV5-6 with TRBJ2-7; the D gene is possibly TRBD2 (6 bases). CDR3 size: 15 residues. V was trimmed by 1 base and J by 0 bases, leaving 11 bases between them. CDR1 and CDR2 from the germline V gene are SGHDT and YYEEEE. The CDR3 protein is CASSLLSGPSYEQYF. CDR3 DNA sequence: TGTGCCAGCAGCTTGCTTAGCGGCCCCTCCTACGAGCAGTACTTC. The full variable domain, completed using reference TRBV5-6 and TRBJ2-7, is DAGVTQSPTHLIKTRGQQVTLRCSPKSGHDTVSWYQQALGQGPQFIFQYYEEEERQRGNFPDRFSGHQFPNYSSELNVNALLLGDSALYLCASSLLSGPSYEQYFGPGTRLTVT.

In its sample, this clone was seen a few times. The CDR3 protein is CASSGGSGRAIIDEQFF. CDR3 DNA: TGTGCCAGCAGTGGGGGTAGCGGGAGGGCCATTATAGATGAGCAGTTCTTC. V and J are TRBV11-3 and TRBJ2-1, with 11 bases lining up with TRBD2. Germline trimming cut 6 bases from V and 8 bases from J; bases unmatched to any gene: 15. This CDR3 is 17 amino acids long. Per the germline V gene, CDR1 is SGHNT and CDR2 is YENEEA. Drawing the rest from reference TRBV11-3 and TRBJ2-1, the complete variable domain is EAGVVQSPRYKIIEKKQPVAFWCNPISGHNTLYWYLQNLGQGPELLIRYENEEAVDDSQLPKDRFSAERLKGVDSTLKIQPAELGDSAVYLCASSGGSGRAIIDEQFFGPGTRLTVL.

The V gene is TRBV11-2, the J gene TRBJ2-5; 12 bases fit TRBD2. Trimming cost V 5 bases and J 3 bases; bases outside gene matches: 10. CDR1 and CDR2 (germline): SGHAT, FQNNGV. The CDR3 contains 17 residues. CDR3 sequence: CASSAGTSGYAKETQYF. The DNA for the CDR3 is TGTGCCAGCAGCGCCGGGACTAGCGGGTACGCCAAAGAGACCCAGTACTTC.

The chain couples TRBV19 to TRBJ2-2; 7 bases fit TRBD1. Trimming took 7 bases from V and 5 from J; bases not matched to a gene: 7. Germline V gene data show CDR1 as LNHDA and CDR2 as SQIVND (reference sequence). The CDR3 has 14 residues. CDR3 nucleotide sequence: TGTGCCAGTACGGGGACAGCAAGGACCGGGGAGCTGTTTTTT. Encoded protein: CASTGTARTGELFF.

The rearrangement uses TRBV30 and TRBJ2-7, with no clear D. Trimming stripped 4 bases from V and 0 bases from J, with 13 bases between. This CDR3 comprises 14 residues. Germline-derived CDR1 and CDR2 are GTSNPN and SVGIG (reference sequence). Written as DNA, the CDR3 is TGTGCCTGGAAAGGGAACCCGAGCTCCTACGAGCAGTACTTC. Translating it yields CAWKGNPSSYEQYF.

The chain carries TRBV6-1 and TRBJ2-3; no reliable D call. Germline CDR1 is MNHNS and CDR2 is SASEGT. This CDR3 has 14 amino acids. Deletions cut 3 bases from V and 0 bases from J, with 7 bases between. The CDR3 DNA follows: TGTGCCAGCAGTGATCCCACTAGCACAGATACGCAGTATTTT. Protein product: CASSDPTSTDTQYF.

In DNA, the CDR3 is TGTGCCAGCAGCTTAGTTGGGTCAGCCGGGGAGACCCAGTACTTC. It yields the protein CASSLVGSAGETQYF. The chain links TRBV7-2 to TRBJ2-5; unclear D gene. V lost 1 base to trimming and J lost 5 bases, with 14 bases between them. The CDR3 length is 15 residues. Germline-derived CDR1 and CDR2 are SGHTA and FQGNSA.